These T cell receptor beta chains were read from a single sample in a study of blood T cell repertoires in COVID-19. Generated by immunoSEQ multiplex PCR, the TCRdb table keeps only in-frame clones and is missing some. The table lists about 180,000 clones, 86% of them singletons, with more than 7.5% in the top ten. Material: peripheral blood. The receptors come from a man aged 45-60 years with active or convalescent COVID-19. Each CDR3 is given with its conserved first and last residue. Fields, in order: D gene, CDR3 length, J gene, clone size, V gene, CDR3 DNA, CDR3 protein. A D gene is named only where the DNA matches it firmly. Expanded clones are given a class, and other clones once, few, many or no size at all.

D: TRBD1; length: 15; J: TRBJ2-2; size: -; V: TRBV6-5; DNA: TGTGCCAGCAGACCGGGACAGGGGACCACCGGGGAGCTGTTTTTT; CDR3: CASRPGQGTTGELFF
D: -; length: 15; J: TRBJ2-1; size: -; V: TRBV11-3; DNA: TGTGCCAGCAGCCTCGGGACTGGCTCCTACAATGAGCAGTTCTTC; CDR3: CASSLGTGSYNEQFF
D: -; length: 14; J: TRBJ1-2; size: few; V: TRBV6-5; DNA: TGTGCCAGCCCTTGGGGGGGGGTAGGCTATGGCTACACCTTC; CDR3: CASPWGGVGYGYTF
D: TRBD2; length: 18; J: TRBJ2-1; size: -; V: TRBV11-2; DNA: TGTGCCAGCAGCCCTTACTACCCTAGCGGGAGTCTTAGCAATGAGCAGTTCTTC; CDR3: CASSPYYPSGSLSNEQFF
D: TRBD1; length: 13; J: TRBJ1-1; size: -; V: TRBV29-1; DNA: TGCAGCGTTGAAACAGGGGGGGCCACTGAAGCTTTCTTT; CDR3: CSVETGGATEAFF
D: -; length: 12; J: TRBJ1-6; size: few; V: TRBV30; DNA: TGTGCCGGCCAGCACCAGGTTGGTTCCCTCCACTTT; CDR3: CAGQHQVGSLHF
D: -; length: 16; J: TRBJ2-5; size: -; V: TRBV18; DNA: TGTGCCAGCTCACCACCGTGGGGCAGGGATCAAGAGACCCAGTACTTC; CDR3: CASSPPWGRDQETQYF
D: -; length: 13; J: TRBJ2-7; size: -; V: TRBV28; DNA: TGTGCCAGCAGTTTAGAGTCCCACTACGAGCAGTACTTC; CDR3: CASSLESHYEQYF
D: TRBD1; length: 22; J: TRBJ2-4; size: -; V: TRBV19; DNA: TGTGCCAGTACCCCCCCTCGACAGGGGGCGGCTGCCACAATGACAACCAAAAACATTCAGTACTTC; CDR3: CASTPPRQGAAATMTTKNIQYF
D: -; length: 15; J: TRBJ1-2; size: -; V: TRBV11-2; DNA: TGTGCCAGCAGCTTAGCGAAATACAGGATCTATGGCTACACCTTC; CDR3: CASSLAKYRIYGYTF
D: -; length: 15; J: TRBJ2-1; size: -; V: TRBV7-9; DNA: TGTGCCAGCAGCTTAATGTCCGGTTTGGGCGATGAGCAGTTCTTC; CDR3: CASSLMSGLGDEQFF
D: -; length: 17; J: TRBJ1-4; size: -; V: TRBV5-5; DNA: TGTGCCAGCAGCTTGGAGGCAGGGGCCGGAGCTAATGAAAAACTGTTTTTT; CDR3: CASSLEAGAGANEKLFF
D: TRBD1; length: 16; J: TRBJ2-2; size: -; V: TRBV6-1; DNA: TGTGCCAGCAGTGTAGACAGGGGGGCGGACACCGGGGAGCTGTTTTTT; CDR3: CASSVDRGADTGELFF
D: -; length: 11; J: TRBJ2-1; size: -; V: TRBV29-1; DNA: TGCAGCCAGGGGTCTTACAATGAGCAGTTCTTC; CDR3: CSQGSYNEQFF
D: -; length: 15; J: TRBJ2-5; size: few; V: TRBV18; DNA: TGTGCCAGCTCACCAGAGCACGCATGGCAAGAGACCCAGTACTTC; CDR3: CASSPEHAWQETQYF
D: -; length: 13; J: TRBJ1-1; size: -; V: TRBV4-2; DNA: TGTGCCAGCAGCCGCGGGGTTAACACTGAAGCTTTCTTT; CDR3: CASSRGVNTEAFF